This is a list of T cell receptor beta chains from one sample in a study of shared clonotypes between healthy human individuals. Profiling relied on immunoSEQ multiplex PCR, and the TCRdb table lists in-frame clones only, not all of them. There are about 2.1 million clones in the sample; just over 90% occur only once, and 1.5% to 2% lies in the top ten. The specimen was naive CD8+ T cells from PBMCs. The origin of the receptors is a man younger than 35 in good health. Some clones in this sample may be carry-over from other donors' samples. The CDR3 runs from the conserved cysteine through the conserved F or W. The D gene is left open where the match is weak. Some rows mark clone size as missing; the rest say once, few, many or name a class of expanded clone.

>-|TRBJ2-6|-|TRBV7-2
CASSRGPGAGANVLTF
TGTGCCAGCAGCCGGGGGCCGGGTGCTGGGGCCAACGTCCTGACTTTC
>-|TRBJ1-1|-|TRBV27
CASSQLDDLGNTEAFF
TGTGCCAGCAGTCAACTGGATGATTTGGGCAACACTGAAGCTTTCTTT
>TRBD1|TRBJ1-1|once|TRBV2
CASSERGGRGWNTEAFF
TGTGCCAGCAGTGAAAGGGGTGGCAGGGGGTGGAACACTGAAGCTTTCTTT
>TRBD2|TRBJ2-7|-|TRBV19
CASSIWATSGRAARNEQYF
TGTGCCAGTAGTATTTGGGCAACTAGCGGGAGGGCCGCGAGAAACGAGCAGTACTTC
>-|TRBJ1-5|-|TRBV5-7
CASSLEGALDQPQHF
TGTGCCAGCAGCTTGGAAGGGGCTCTTGATCAGCCCCAGCATTTT
>-|TRBJ1-2|few|TRBV29-1
CSVARGEGYTF
TGCAGCGTTGCCAGGGGAGAGGGCTACACCTTC
>-|TRBJ2-7|-|TRBV14
CASSQGFSYEQYF
TGTGCCAGCAGCCAAGGGTTCTCCTACGAGCAGTACTTC
>-|TRBJ2-1|-|TRBV19
CASAPVLAKGNEQFF
TGTGCCAGTGCCCCGGTGCTAGCGAAGGGTAATGAGCAGTTCTTC
>-|TRBJ1-1|few|TRBV9
CASSVQRQGRTEAFF
TGTGCCAGCAGCGTTCAACGGCAGGGGAGGACTGAAGCTTTCTTT
>-|TRBJ2-7|-|TRBV4-2
CASSQELRGTYEQYF
TGTGCCAGCAGCCAAGAACTGCGGGGCACCTACGAGCAGTACTTC
>-|TRBJ1-2|-|TRBV23-1
CASSLLYWDICGYTF
TGCGCCAGCAGTCTATTGTATTGGGACATTTGTGGCTACACCTTC
>TRBD1|TRBJ2-7|-|TRBV9
CASSAGQGANEQYF
TGTGCCAGCAGCGCCGGACAGGGGGCGAACGAGCAGTACTTC
>-|TRBJ2-7|-|TRBV27
CASSSGGAYEQYF
TGTGCCAGCAGTTCGGGCGGCGCCTACGAGCAGTACTTC
>TRBD2|TRBJ2-7|-|TRBV7-9
CASSLRISGTRGIEQYF
TGTGCCAGCAGCTTACGGATTAGCGGGACCCGGGGGATCGAGCAGTACTTC
>-|TRBJ2-7|-|TRBV4-1
CASSQVNKDYEQYF
TGCGCCAGCAGCCAAGTAAACAAGGACTACGAGCAGTACTTC
>TRBD1|TRBJ2-7|-|TRBV2
CASMSGQGRDEQYF
TGTGCCAGTATGTCGGGACAGGGGAGGGACGAGCAGTACTTC
>-|TRBJ2-5|-|TRBV2
CASSDPRVGLLQETQYF
TGTGCCAGCAGTGACCCCCGAGTAGGGCTTCTTCAAGAGACCCAGTACTTC
>-|TRBJ2-1|-|TRBV11-2
CASSLASSLDEQFF
TGTGCCAGCAGCTTAGCCTCCTCCCTGGATGAGCAGTTCTTC
>-|TRBJ2-2|-|TRBV27
CASSLSAGIGTGELFF
TGTGCCAGCAGTTTATCGGCGGGTATAGGCACCGGGGAGCTGTTTTTT
>-|TRBJ2-3|-|TRBV9
CASSGGGSTTDTQYF
TGTGCCAGCAGCGGTGGGGGGTCTACCACAGATACGCAGTATTTT
>TRBD2|TRBJ2-2|-|TRBV2
CASSDVAGVPGELFF
TGTGCCAGCAGTGACGTAGCGGGAGTCCCCGGGGAGCTGTTTTTT
>-|TRBJ1-5|once|TRBV27
CASSLMGGGQPQHF
TGTGCCAGCAGCCTGATGGGTGGAGGTCAGCCCCAGCATTTT
>TRBD2|TRBJ2-1|-|TRBV2
CASSEGLSGGSYNEQFF
TGTGCCAGCAGTGAGGGGCTGTCGGGAGGATCCTACAATGAGCAGTTCTTC
>-|TRBJ1-1|-|TRBV6-4
CASSETGVGAAFF
TGTGCCAGCAGTGAAACAGGCGTTGGGGCAGCTTTCTTT
>-|TRBJ2-7|-|TRBV11-2
CASSLAGQSAGQYF
TGTGCCAGCAGCTTAGCCGGACAGTCGGCGGGGCAGTACTTC
>-|TRBJ1-4|-|TRBV11-2
CASSPQGSREVFF
TGTGCCAGCAGCCCCCAAGGGTCCAGGGAGGTGTTTTTT
>TRBD2|TRBJ2-1|-|TRBV28
CASSSPFLAGEVCDEQFF
TGTGCCAGCAGTTCTCCATTTTTAGCGGGAGAGGTATGCGATGAGCAGTTCTTC
>TRBD1|TRBJ2-1|-|TRBV29-1
CSVEGDYRGFSYNEQFF
TGCAGCGTTGAAGGAGACTACAGGGGCTTCTCCTACAATGAGCAGTTCTTC
>TRBD1|TRBJ2-7|once|TRBV11-3
CASSPSGTGSGEQYF
TGTGCCAGCAGCCCATCCGGGACAGGGAGCGGCGAGCAGTACTTC
>TRBD1|TRBJ2-3|-|TRBV5-5
CASSWTGVGTDTQYF
TGTGCCAGCAGCTGGACAGGGGTGGGCACAGATACGCAGTATTTT
>TRBD1|TRBJ2-7|-|TRBV12-5
CASGQTGGEAYEQYF
TGTGCTAGTGGTCAGACAGGGGGCGAGGCTTACGAGCAGTACTTC
>-|TRBJ2-7|-|TRBV29-1
CSVDKPPGEQYF
TGCAGCGTTGATAAGCCACCGGGGGAGCAGTACTTC
>-|TRBJ2-1|-|TRBV10-2
CASSLYNEQFF
TGCGCCAGCAGCCTCTACAATGAGCAGTTCTTC
>-|TRBJ1-1|few|TRBV25-1
CASSESMNTEAFF
TGTGCCAGCAGTGAATCGATGAACACTGAAGCTTTCTTT
>-|TRBJ2-7|once|TRBV4-2
CASSQEPTQTYEQYF
TGTGCCAGCAGCCAAGAACCGACTCAAACCTACGAGCAGTACTTC
>TRBD1|TRBJ1-2|-|TRBV27
CASSFLTGGGYGYTF
TGTGCCAGCAGTTTCCTGACAGGGGGCGGCTATGGCTACACCTTC
>-|TRBJ2-6|-|TRBV29-1
CSALVGRSVSGANVLTF
TGCAGCGCTCTAGTGGGACGGAGCGTCTCTGGGGCCAACGTCCTGACTTTC
>-|TRBJ1-2|-|TRBV27
CASSGGDGYTF
TGTGCCAGCAGTGGGGGAGATGGCTACACCTTC
>TRBD2|TRBJ2-7|-|TRBV10-3
CAISLGIAGVDEQYF
TGTGCCATCAGCCTAGGGATCGCGGGAGTAGACGAGCAGTACTTC
>-|TRBJ2-7|-|TRBV7-8
CASSFYPQDHRTTGYEQYF
TGTGCCAGCAGCTTTTATCCACAGGATCATCGTACTACTGGCTACGAGCAGTACTTC
>-|TRBJ1-1|-|TRBV5-1
CASTARGVWETEAFF
TGCGCCAGCACGGCGCGGGGAGTCTGGGAGACTGAAGCTTTCTTT
>TRBD1|TRBJ1-5|-|TRBV13
CASSWGQGERKPQHF
TGTGCCAGCAGCTGGGGACAGGGGGAGAGGAAGCCCCAGCATTTT
>TRBD1|TRBJ1-1|-|TRBV7-9
CASSLTGAGTEAFF
TGTGCCAGCAGCTTGACAGGGGCGGGCACTGAAGCTTTCTTT
>TRBD2|TRBJ2-1|-|TRBV7-8
CASSPALAGGPMTEQFF
TGTGCCAGCAGCCCAGCACTAGCGGGAGGGCCTATGACAGAGCAGTTCTTC
>TRBD2|TRBJ2-7|-|TRBV4-2
CASSQIGTSGTYEQYF
TGTGCCAGCAGCCAGATCGGGACTAGCGGGACCTACGAGCAGTACTTC
>TRBD1|TRBJ1-1|once|TRBV10-3
CAISDKGQGRNTEAFF
TGTGCCATCAGTGACAAGGGACAGGGAAGGAACACTGAAGCTTTCTTT
>-|TRBJ2-4|-|TRBV11-2
CASSGYRDIQYF
TGTGCCAGCAGCGGCTACAGGGACATTCAGTACTTC
>-|TRBJ1-1|-|TRBV6-1
CASEDSTEAFF
TGTGCCAGCGAGGACTCCACTGAAGCTTTCTTT
>-|TRBJ1-1|-|TRBV27
CASSLEGGNTEAFF
TGTGCCAGCAGTTTAGAAGGGGGTAACACTGAAGCTTTCTTT
>-|TRBJ1-4|-|TRBV6-1
CASSEDGVSMNEKLFF
TGTGCCAGCAGTGAAGATGGGGTGTCGATGAATGAAAAACTGTTTTTT
>TRBD2|TRBJ2-3|-|TRBV30
CAWVAGALTDTQYF
TGTGCCTGGGTAGCGGGAGCTTTGACAGATACGCAGTATTTT